These 2 T cell receptor beta chains came from one sample sequenced in a study of control samples from healthy donors and cancer patients (dated by TCRdb to the early 2020s). Library creation used the immunoSEQ multiplex PCR assay. Here the immuneACCESS table is served through TCRdb, limited to in-frame sequences with V and J called. Missing clones are a known gap in these copies; in checked studies unresolved V genes cover under half, and the rest lacks a known reason. Within this sample are roughly 120,000 clones, with approximately 93% of them counted one time only. About 2.5% of the sample rests with the top ten. Source material: blood. The receptors stem from a man aged 30 to 45 in good health.

The V call is TRBV19, the J call TRBJ2-3, with D unclear. Germline lookup yields CDR1 LNHDA and CDR2 SQIVND (reference sequence). The CDR3 is 15 amino acids. V dropped 3 bases and J dropped 3 bases, with 13 bases sitting between them. DNA for the CDR3: TGTGCCAGTAGTATCCCGAGTCCACCAACAGATACGCAGTATTTT. Its protein is CASSIPSPPTDTQYF.

The V call is TRBV10-3, the J call TRBJ1-3, with D hard to call. Trimming pared 11 bases from V and 0 bases from J, leaving 8 bases between. The germline V gene encodes CDR1 ENHRY and CDR2 SYGVKD. The CDR3 has 12 amino acids. CDR3 in DNA: TGTGCCGCCAGTCCCTCTGGAAACACCATATATTTT. Amino acid sequence: CAASPSGNTIYF.